A single count supports the clone carrying this T cell receptor (beta chain). The antigen remains unidentified. The PCR employed 60 Vbeta primers together with 13 Jbeta primers. Measured with immunoSEQ multiplex PCR; TCRdb has only the in-frame clones, and not every one. The sample has around 130,000 clones; about three quarters are singletons. These data are taken from a study of cytomegalovirus exposure and HLA in healthy donors. About the study: Membership in the Caucasian-associated ancestry cluster was found for 81% of approximately 400 genotyped donors. Study-level results: Indistinguishability led to the exclusion of some V segments, TRBV6-2 and TRBV6-3 included.

Unmatched junction bases numbered 11, after V lost 4 bases and J lost 8 bases. Germline lookup yields CDR1 SGDLS and CDR2 YYNGEE. The length of the CDR3 is 14 residues. The receptor was derived from a woman aged 25 to 45 in good health and CMV-seronegative. This chain joins TRBV9 and TRBJ1-2; 7 bases align to TRBD1. Input material: PBMCs. CDR3 loop: CASSSTRDRVGYTF. CDR3 sequence (DNA): TGTGCCAGCAGCTCAACACGCGACAGGGTAGGCTACACCTTC.